The clone carrying this T cell receptor (beta chain) was recorded once. One end of the junction fails to match germline, which may point to a read error. The CDR3 is made up of 13 amino acids. CDR1 and CDR2 (germline): SSHAT, FNYEAQ (reference sequence). The data are from a study of beta chain features in type 1 diabetes. Expressed TCRB transcripts got sequenced, as all isolated RNA was reverse transcribed. Method: immunoSEQ multiplex PCR; TCRdb's copy keeps in-frame clones and lacks some. Among under 500,000 clones, around 30% were seen once, and the ten largest hold around 0.065%. Staining for CD45RO/CCR7/CD25/CD127/CD95/CD27 allowed sorting of CD4+ naive, central memory, regulatory and stem cell-like memory cells.

The V and J genes are TRBV7-7 and TRBJ2-1, with D possibly being TRBD1 or TRBD2 (6 bases each). Sequenced: naive CD4+ T cells from blood. This sequence was found in a man younger than 30 in good health. The CDR3 coding sequence is TGTGCTAGCAGCGCGGGACAATACAATGAGCAGTTCTTC. This sequence encodes CASSAGQYNEQFF.